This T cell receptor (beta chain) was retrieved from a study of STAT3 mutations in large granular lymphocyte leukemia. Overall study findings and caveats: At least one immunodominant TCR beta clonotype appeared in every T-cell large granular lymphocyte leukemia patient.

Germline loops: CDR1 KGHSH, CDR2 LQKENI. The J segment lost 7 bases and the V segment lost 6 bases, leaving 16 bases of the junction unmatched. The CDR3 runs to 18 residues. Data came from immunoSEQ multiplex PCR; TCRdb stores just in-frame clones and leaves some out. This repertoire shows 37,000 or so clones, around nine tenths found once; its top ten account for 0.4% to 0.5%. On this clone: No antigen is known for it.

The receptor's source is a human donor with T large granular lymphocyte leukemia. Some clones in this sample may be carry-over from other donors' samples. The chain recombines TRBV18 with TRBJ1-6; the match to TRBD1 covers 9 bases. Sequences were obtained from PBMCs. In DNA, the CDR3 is TGTGCCAGCTCTTCAACTCCCGGGACAGGGACACGAAATTCACCCCTCCACTTT. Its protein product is CASSSTPGTGTRNSPLHF.